These 26 T cell receptor beta chains were all obtained from the same sample, sequenced in a study of Graves' ophthalmopathy and Graves' hyperthyroidism. From RNA, the CDR3 regions of TCR beta chains were amplified and sequenced. RT-PCR in the first round used HTBI primers; a second-round multiplex PCR followed. Each CDR3 protein is one row after TCRdb ran MiXCR on the multiplex PCR reads. Of about 160,000 distinct CDR3 sequences detected, approximately 38% appear once; the ten largest clones hold roughly 6%. The sequenced material came from peripheral blood. The receptors shown here come from a middle-aged woman with Graves' ophthalmopathy.

This rearrangement joins TRBV11-2 to TRBJ1-1; D might be TRBD1 (6 bases). CDR3 length: 17 residues. CDR1 is SGHAT, CDR2 FQNNGV, per germline. The V gene lost 2 bases and the J gene lost 0 bases, with 16 bases spanning the gap. This chain's CDR3 is CASSLWNRGGMNTEAFF. Here the CDR3 DNA reads TGTGCCAGCAGCTTATGGAATAGGGGGGGGATGAACACTGAAGCTTTCTTT.

In its sample, this clonotype was seen many times. The chain links TRBV4-1 to TRBJ1-2; D perhaps matches TRBD1 (6 bases). This CDR3 comprises 13 residues. CDR1 is MGHRA and CDR2 is YSYEKL in the germline V gene. V was trimmed by 4 bases and J by 5 bases, leaving 11 bases between them. The chain's CDR3 is CASSPGQSYGYTF. The CDR3, as DNA: TGCGCCAGCAGCCCCGGACAGTCTTATGGCTACACCTTC.

V and J are TRBV10-3 and TRBJ1-1; no clear D. This CDR3 contains 16 residues. CDR1 and CDR2 (germline): ENHRY, SYGVKD. V was cut by 7 bases and J by 5 bases, with 23 bases left in between. The CDR3 region is CAITDITSGRSTEAFF. CDR3 DNA: TGTGCCATCACCGACATCACCAGCGGACGATCGACTGAAGCTTTCTTT.

This clonotype was found many times. The gene calls are TRBV29-1 and TRBJ2-1; D is unresolved. Germline lookup yields CDR1 SQVTM and CDR2 ANQGSEA. V shed 7 bases and J shed 6 bases, with 16 bases lying between them. The CDR3 extends over 13 amino acids. CDR3 region: CSGLGLDFNEQFF. The CDR3 coding sequence is TGCAGCGGGCTAGGGCTAGATTTCAATGAGCAGTTCTTC.

This clonotype was observed at least ten times. This chain joins TRBV12-5 and TRBJ2-7; D not resolved. The CDR3 spans 12 residues. The germline V gene encodes CDR1 LGHNT and CDR2 FRNRAP. Trimming shortened V by 1 base and J by 7 bases, and 8 bases separated the two germline ends. For the CDR3, the DNA is TGTGCTAGTGGTTTGGGACCTGGAGAGCAGTACTTC. The encoded protein is CASGLGPGEQYF.

This clonotype was recorded at least ten times. V is TRBV4-3 and J is TRBJ2-5; 7 positions match TRBD2. Germline trimming cut 1 base from V and 5 bases from J; bases unmatched to any gene: 4. Germline lookup yields CDR1 LGHNA and CDR2 YSLEER. The CDR3 runs to 14 residues. CDR3 DNA sequence: TGCGCCAGCAGCCAAGTCGGCGGGAGTGAGACCCAGTACTTC. Its protein product is CASSQVGGSETQYF.

This clonotype showed up many times. The gene calls are TRBV11-2 and TRBJ1-3, with 7 positions matching TRBD1. The CDR3 spans 15 residues. Germline assignment: CDR1 SGHAT and CDR2 FQNNGV. Trimming took 6 bases from V and 1 from J; bases not matched to a gene: 6. In nucleotides, the CDR3 is TGTGCCAGCAGGAGACAGGGAAGATCTGGAAACACCATATATTTT. Translating gives CASRRQGRSGNTIYF.

The chain uses TRBV6-2 or TRBV6-3 and TRBJ2-7; 10 nucleotides line up with TRBD2. The CDR3 contains 14 residues. The V and J ends lost 6 bases and 5 bases, in that order; junction bases with no gene match: 7. CDR1 is MNHEY, CDR2 SVGEGT, per germline. The CDR3 DNA reads as TGTGCCAGCAGCCCCAATACTAGCGGGAACGAGCAGTACTTC. It yields the protein CASSPNTSGNEQYF.

This clonotype was seen many times. The chain has TRBV28 and TRBJ2-5; D call uncertain. The CDR3 has 14 amino acids. Germline-derived CDR1 and CDR2 are MDHEN and SYDVKM. V lost 3 bases and J 0 bases, leaving 8 bases between the germline ends. CDR3 amino acids: CASSFDKNQETQYF. The CDR3, as DNA: TGTGCCAGCAGTTTTGACAAAAACCAAGAGACCCAGTACTTC.

There are many counts of this clonotype. The junction differs from germline at one of its ends, possibly a read error. The chain carries TRBV27 and TRBJ1-2; no clear D. From germline, CDR1 is MNHEY and CDR2 SMNVEV (reference sequence). The CDR3 is made up of 14 amino acids. CDR3 coding DNA: TGTGCCAGCAGACTAAGAGGGTCTAACTATGACTACACCTTC. Protein: CASRLRGSNYDYTF.

This clonotype was seen repeatedly, ten times or more. The genes are TRBV29-1 and TRBJ2-5; TRBD1 agrees at 8 bases. This CDR3 is 14 amino acids long. Losses at the gene ends were 7 bases for V and 5 bases for J; bases not matched to a gene: 12. Germline-derived CDR1 and CDR2 are SQVTM and ANQGSEA. CDR3 residues: CSATPRQGTETQYF. The DNA for the CDR3 is TGCAGCGCCACACCCCGACAGGGGACGGAGACCCAGTACTTC.

This clonotype was detected many times. The chain links TRBV28 to TRBJ1-1; D is perhaps TRBD1 (6 bases). V shed 3 bases and J shed 5 bases, with 13 bases lying between them. The CDR3 sequence is 14 residues long. Germline V gene lookup returns CDR1 MDHEN and CDR2 SYDVKM. In nucleotides, the CDR3 is TGTGCCAGCAGTTTCGGGGGGGCGAGTACTGAAGCTTTCTTT. Amino acids: CASSFGGASTEAFF.

The chain links TRBV6-2 or TRBV6-3 to TRBJ2-2; TRBD2 agrees at 8 bases. This CDR3 spans 16 amino acids. With 2 bases clipped from V and 2 bases from J, the junction kept 4 bases outside the gene matches. CDR1 and CDR2 from the germline V gene are MNHEY and SVGEGT. CDR3 amino acids: CASSYQREINTGELFF. For the CDR3, the DNA is TGTGCCAGCAGTTACCAGCGGGAGATCAACACCGGGGAGCTGTTTTTT.

The chain employs TRBV6-1 and TRBJ1-3; the match to TRBD1 covers 7 bases. V dropped 4 bases and J dropped 0; count of bases not matched to a gene: 6. Germline lookup yields CDR1 MNHNS and CDR2 SASEGT. The CDR3 loop spans 16 amino acids. The CDR3 bases are TGTGCCAGCAGTGCCGACAGGGTCCTCTCTGGAAACACCATATATTTT. Translating gives CASSADRVLSGNTIYF.

This clonotype appeared many times. V gene TRBV9 combines with J gene TRBJ1-2; D possibly corresponds to TRBD1 (5 bases). This CDR3 is built from 14 residues. V was shortened by 6 bases and J by 2 bases, with 14 bases between the two germline ends. The germline CDR1 and CDR2 sequences are SGDLS and YYNGEE. CDR3 coding DNA: TGTGCCAGCACCGAGACAGCCATCAACTATGGCTACACCTTC. Protein product: CASTETAINYGYTF.

The rearrangement links TRBV15 to TRBJ2-5; D is undetermined. The CDR3 sequence is 15 residues long. Trimming removed 0 bases at V and 1 base at J, with 9 bases between. CDR1 and CDR2 from the germline V gene are LNHNV and YYDKDF (reference sequence). In DNA, the CDR3 is TGTGCCACCAGCAGAGATTGGTATACCCAAGAGACCCAGTACTTC. Residues: CATSRDWYTQETQYF.

There are many counts of this clonotype. V gene TRBV4-2 combines with J gene TRBJ1-1; 9 bases map to TRBD1. Looked up from germline, CDR1 is LGHNA and CDR2 is YNFKEQ. This CDR3 is 15 amino acids long. The trim removed 4 bases at V and 5 bases at J, leaving 8 bases unmatched. The CDR3 nucleotides are TGTGCCAGCAGCCCGGGTGGGACAGGGCTAACTGAAGCTTTCTTT. Translating gives CASSPGGTGLTEAFF.

The chain uses TRBV6-2 or TRBV6-3 and TRBJ2-7; D possibly corresponds to TRBD1 (5 bases). Germline V lookup: CDR1 MNHEY, CDR2 SVGEGT. Between the trimmed V and J ends, which lost 7 bases and 3 bases, there was a span of 10 bases. The CDR3 consists of 12 residues. Here the CDR3 DNA reads TGTGCCAGCACCCCAGGGTACTACGAGCAGTACTTC. It yields the protein CASTPGYYEQYF.

This clonotype has a count of ten or more. V gene TRBV9 combines with J gene TRBJ2-5, with 12 nucleotides matching TRBD2. J gave up 0 bases and V 2 bases, and 5 bases lay outside the gene matches. Per the germline V gene, CDR1 is SGDLS and CDR2 is YYNGEE. This CDR3 has 17 amino acids. This chain's CDR3 is CASSVGLAGIYQETQYF. The CDR3 nucleotides are TGTGCCAGCAGCGTCGGACTAGCGGGGATATACCAAGAGACCCAGTACTTC.

This clonotype showed up many times. CDR3 loop: CASSGGGETQYF. The CDR3 DNA reads as TGTGCCAGCAGTGGTGGGGGAGAGACCCAGTACTTC. This sequence joins TRBV6-1 and TRBJ2-5; possibly TRBD1 or TRBD2 for D (5 bases each). Germline values: CDR1 MNHNS, CDR2 SASEGT. The CDR3 loop spans 12 amino acids. The ends were cut back, 4 bases at V and 4 bases at J, with 7 bases in the middle.

This clonotype was picked up many times. The chain links TRBV4-1 to TRBJ1-2, with TRBD1 matching 7 bases. V gave up 2 bases and J gave up 7 bases; unmatched junction bases: 7. CDR3 length: 14 amino acids. The V gene's germline CDR1 is MGHRA and CDR2 YSYEKL. The CDR3 nucleotides read TGCGCCAGCAGCCAACTCGACAGGGACAGTGGCTACACCTTC. It encodes CASSQLDRDSGYTF.

This clonotype was picked up many times. Since a much larger clone is just one base distant, this may be a read error. The chain is built from TRBV7-2 and TRBJ2-7; possibly TRBD2 for D (6 bases). This CDR3 is built from 14 residues. Germline assignment: CDR1 SGHTA and CDR2 FQGNSA. In nucleotides, the CDR3 is TGTGCCAACAGCTCGGGACTGAACTCCTACGAGCAGTACTTC. It translates to CANSSGLNSYEQYF.

This clonotype was observed many times. The rearrangement uses TRBV4-3 and TRBJ1-3, with unresolved D. V shed 0 bases and J shed 0 bases, with 6 bases lying between them. From germline, CDR1 is LGHNA and CDR2 YSLEER. CDR3 size: 15 residues. DNA for the CDR3: TGCGCCAGCAGCCAAGATCGCAGCTCTGGAAACACCATATATTTT. Its translation: CASSQDRSSGNTIYF.

This chain connects TRBV13 to TRBJ2-1; D might be TRBD2 (6 bases). Germline loops: CDR1 PRHDT, CDR2 FYEKMQ (reference sequence). V lost 5 bases and J 7 bases, leaving 9 bases between the germline ends. The length of the CDR3 is 12 residues. For the CDR3, the DNA is TGTGCCAGCAGCATAAGCGGGAATGAGCAGTTCTTC. Protein product: CASSISGNEQFF.

In this sample, this clonotype turned up many times. The chain carries TRBV12-3 or TRBV12-4 and TRBJ1-5; 10 bases fit TRBD1. This CDR3 comprises 17 residues. Trimming took 6 bases from V and 3 from J; bases not matched to a gene: 11. The CDR3: CASRGTRQGAFNQPQHF. CDR3 bases: TGTGCCAGCAGAGGTACGAGACAGGGGGCTTTCAATCAGCCCCAGCATTTT.

This clonotype was found many times. The genes are TRBV6-5 and TRBJ2-2; D ambiguous. Germline CDR1 reads MNHEY; CDR2 reads SVGAGI. Deletions cut 7 bases from V and 7 bases from J, with 7 bases between. CDR3 length equals 11 residues. The CDR3 loop is CASTRNGELFF. CDR3 DNA sequence: TGTGCCAGCACCAGGAACGGGGAGCTGTTTTTT.